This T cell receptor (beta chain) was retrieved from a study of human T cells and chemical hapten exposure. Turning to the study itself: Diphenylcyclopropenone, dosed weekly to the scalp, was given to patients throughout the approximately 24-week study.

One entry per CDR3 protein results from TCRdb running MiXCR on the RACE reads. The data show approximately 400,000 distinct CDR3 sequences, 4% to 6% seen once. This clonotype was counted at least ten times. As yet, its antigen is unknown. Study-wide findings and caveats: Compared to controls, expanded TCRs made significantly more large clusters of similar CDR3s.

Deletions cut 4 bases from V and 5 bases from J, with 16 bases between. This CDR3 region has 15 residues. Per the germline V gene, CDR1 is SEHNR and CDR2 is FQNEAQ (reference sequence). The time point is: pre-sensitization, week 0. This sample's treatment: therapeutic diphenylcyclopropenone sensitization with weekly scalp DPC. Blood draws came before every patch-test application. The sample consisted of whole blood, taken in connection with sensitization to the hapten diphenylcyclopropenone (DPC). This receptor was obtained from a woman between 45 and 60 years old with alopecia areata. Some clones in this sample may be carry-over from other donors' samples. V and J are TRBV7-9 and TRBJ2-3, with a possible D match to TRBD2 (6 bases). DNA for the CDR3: TGTGCCAGCAGCTCGGGACTTCCCCCACTAGATACGCAGTATTTT. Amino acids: CASSSGLPPLDTQYF.